This T cell receptor (beta chain) was profiled in a study of regulatory T cells in long-lasting Graves disease. Turning to the study itself: Newly diagnosed Graves' patients had under 3 months of antithyroid drugs.

This clonotype was found many times. Both iRepertoire HTBI primers and Arm-PCR of CDR3 regions were used to build the TCR beta libraries. TCRdb recomputed calls from the multiplex PCR reads with MiXCR, one row per CDR3 protein. The table records roughly 360,000 distinct CDR3 sequences, roughly 10% of them present only once. Germline loops: CDR1 SGHTA, CDR2 FQGTGA. V lost 0 bases to trimming and J lost 3 bases, with 5 bases between them. CDR3 length: 13 residues. Sample time point: newly diagnosed GD, antithyroid drugs for less than 3 months. After RNA was extracted from PBMCs, the TCR library was made from it. The same sample was also used in a study of T cells in Graves' hyperthyroidism and ophthalmopathy. That study reports: Researchers ran a first-round RT-PCR on the TCR CDR3 using the HTBI primer set. Most thyroid clonotypes with frequency above 0.001 were detected in blood.

The sequenced sample was peripheral blood mononuclear cells (PBMCs), obtained at new diagnosis, from a patient treated with antithyroid drugs. V is TRBV7-3 and J is TRBJ2-5; D is uncertain. The TCR sequence derives from a woman between 18 and 29 years old with Graves disease. CDR3: CASSLTLEETQYF. For the CDR3, the DNA is TGTGCCAGCAGCTTAACGTTGGAAGAGACCCAGTACTTC.